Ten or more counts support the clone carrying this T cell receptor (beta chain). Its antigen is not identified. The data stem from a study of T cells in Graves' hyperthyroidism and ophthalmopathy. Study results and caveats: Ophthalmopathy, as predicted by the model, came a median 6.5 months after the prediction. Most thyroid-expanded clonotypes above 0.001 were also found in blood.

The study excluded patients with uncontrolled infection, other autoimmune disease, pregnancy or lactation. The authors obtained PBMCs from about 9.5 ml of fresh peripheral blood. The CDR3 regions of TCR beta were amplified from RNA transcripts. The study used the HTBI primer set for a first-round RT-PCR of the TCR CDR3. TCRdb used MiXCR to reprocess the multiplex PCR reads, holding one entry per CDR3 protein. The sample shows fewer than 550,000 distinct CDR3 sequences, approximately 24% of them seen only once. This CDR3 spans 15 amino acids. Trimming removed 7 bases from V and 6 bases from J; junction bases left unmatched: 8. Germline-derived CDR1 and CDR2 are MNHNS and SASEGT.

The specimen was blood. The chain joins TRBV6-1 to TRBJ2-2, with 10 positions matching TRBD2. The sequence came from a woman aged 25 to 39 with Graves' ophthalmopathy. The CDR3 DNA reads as TGTGCCAGCACCGATACCGGGACTAGCGCCGGGGAGCTGTTTTTT. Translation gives CASTDTGTSAGELFF.